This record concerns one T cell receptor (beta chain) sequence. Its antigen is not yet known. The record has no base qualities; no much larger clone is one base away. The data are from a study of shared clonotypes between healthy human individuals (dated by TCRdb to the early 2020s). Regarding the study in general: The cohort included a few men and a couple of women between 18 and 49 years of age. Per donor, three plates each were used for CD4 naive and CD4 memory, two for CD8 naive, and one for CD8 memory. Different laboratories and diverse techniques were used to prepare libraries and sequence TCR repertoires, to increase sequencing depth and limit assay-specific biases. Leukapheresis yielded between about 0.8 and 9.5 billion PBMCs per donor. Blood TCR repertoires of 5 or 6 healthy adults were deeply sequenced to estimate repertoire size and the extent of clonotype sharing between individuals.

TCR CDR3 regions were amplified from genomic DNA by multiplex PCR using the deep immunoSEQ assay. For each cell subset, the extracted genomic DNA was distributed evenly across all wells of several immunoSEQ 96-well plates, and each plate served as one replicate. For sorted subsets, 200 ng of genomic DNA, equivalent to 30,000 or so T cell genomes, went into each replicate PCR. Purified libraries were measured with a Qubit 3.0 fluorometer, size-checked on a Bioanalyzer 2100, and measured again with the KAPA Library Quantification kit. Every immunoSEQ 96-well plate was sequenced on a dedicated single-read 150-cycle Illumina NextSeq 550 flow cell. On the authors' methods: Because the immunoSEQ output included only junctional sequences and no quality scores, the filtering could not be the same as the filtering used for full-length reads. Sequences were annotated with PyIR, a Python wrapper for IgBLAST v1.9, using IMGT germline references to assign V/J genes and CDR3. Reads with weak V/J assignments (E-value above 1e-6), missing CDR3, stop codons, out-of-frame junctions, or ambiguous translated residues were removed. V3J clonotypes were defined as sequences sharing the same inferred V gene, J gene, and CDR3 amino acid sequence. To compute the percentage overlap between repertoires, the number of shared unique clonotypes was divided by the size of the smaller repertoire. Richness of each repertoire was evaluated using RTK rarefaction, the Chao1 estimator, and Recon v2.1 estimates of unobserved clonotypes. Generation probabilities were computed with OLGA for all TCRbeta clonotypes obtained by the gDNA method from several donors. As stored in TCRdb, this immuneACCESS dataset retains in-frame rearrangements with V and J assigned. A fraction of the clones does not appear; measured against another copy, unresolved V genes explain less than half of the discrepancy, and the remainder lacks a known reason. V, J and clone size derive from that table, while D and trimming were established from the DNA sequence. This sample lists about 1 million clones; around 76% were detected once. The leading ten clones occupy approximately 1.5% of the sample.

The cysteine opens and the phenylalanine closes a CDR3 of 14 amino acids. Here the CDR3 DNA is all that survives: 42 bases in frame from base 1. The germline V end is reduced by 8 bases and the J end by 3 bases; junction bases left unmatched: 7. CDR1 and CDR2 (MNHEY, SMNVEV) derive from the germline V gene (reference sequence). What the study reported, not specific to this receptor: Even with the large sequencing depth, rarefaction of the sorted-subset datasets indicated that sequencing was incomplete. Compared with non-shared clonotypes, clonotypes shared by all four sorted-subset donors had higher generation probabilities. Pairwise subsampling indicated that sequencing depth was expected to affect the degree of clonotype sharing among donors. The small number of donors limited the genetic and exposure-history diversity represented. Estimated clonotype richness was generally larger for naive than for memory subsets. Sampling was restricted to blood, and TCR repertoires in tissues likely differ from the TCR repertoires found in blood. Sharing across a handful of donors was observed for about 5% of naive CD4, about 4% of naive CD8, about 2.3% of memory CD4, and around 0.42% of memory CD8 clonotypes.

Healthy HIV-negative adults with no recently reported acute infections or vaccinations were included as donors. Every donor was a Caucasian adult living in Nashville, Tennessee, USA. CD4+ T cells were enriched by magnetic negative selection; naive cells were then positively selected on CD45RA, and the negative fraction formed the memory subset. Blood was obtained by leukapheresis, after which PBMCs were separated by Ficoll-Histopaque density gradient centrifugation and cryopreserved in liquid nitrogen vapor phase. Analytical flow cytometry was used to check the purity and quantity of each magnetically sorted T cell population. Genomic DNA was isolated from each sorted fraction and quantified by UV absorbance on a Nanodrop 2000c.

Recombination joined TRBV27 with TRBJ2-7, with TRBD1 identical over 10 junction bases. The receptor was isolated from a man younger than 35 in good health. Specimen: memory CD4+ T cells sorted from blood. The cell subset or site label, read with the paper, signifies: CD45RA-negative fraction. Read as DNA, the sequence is TGTGCCAGCCAACCGGGACAGGGGTTCTACGAGCAGTACTTC. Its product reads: CASQPGQGFYEQYF.